This note documents a single T cell receptor beta chain sequence. Antigen unknown. Extracted from the samples, RNA was reverse transcribed into cDNA to serve as the sequencing template. The protocol was immunoSEQ multiplex PCR, while the TCRdb copy is restricted to in-frame clones and leaves out a portion. The sample lists approximately 150,000 clones, about 89% occurring once. The data stem from a study of CD8+ T cells in alopecia areata. In the study overall: Treated patients were given oral tofacitinib, which was dosed at 5 to 10 mg twice daily. Patients took tofacitinib for 6 to 18 months, followed by 6 drug-free months.

Points from the study as a whole: Resident alphabeta T-cell populations of normal skin are likewise subject to sequencing in scalp samples.

This CDR3 is built from 14 residues. Material: CD8+ T cells sorted from blood, obtained at week 0. This TCR came from a human donor with alopecia areata. This chain links TRBV21-1 with TRBJ2-3; the D call in the table, TRBD2, was not verified against the DNA. TRBV21-1 is annotated as a pseudogene. The DNA for the CDR3 is TGTGCCAGCAGCAAAGACTATAGCACAGATACGCAGTATTTT. Translation: CASSKDYSTDTQYF.